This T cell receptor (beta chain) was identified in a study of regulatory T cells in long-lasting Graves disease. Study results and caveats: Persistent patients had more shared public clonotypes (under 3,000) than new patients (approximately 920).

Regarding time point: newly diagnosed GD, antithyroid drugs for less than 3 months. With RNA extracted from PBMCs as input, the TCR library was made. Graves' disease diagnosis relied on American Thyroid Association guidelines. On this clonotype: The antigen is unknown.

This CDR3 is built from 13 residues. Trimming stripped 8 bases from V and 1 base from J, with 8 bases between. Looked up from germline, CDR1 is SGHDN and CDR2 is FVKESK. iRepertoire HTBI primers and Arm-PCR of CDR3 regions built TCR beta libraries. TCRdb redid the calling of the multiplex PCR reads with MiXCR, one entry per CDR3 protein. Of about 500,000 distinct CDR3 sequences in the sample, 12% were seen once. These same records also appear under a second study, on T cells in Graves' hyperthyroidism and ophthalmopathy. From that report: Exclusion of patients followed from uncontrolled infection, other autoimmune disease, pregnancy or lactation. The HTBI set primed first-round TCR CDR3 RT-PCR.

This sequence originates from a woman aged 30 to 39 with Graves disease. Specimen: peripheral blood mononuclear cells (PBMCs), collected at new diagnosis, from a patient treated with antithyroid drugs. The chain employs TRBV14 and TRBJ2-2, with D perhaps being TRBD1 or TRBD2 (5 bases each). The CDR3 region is CASGGQNTGELFF. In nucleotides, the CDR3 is TGTGCCAGCGGGGGTCAGAACACCGGGGAGCTGTTTTTT.